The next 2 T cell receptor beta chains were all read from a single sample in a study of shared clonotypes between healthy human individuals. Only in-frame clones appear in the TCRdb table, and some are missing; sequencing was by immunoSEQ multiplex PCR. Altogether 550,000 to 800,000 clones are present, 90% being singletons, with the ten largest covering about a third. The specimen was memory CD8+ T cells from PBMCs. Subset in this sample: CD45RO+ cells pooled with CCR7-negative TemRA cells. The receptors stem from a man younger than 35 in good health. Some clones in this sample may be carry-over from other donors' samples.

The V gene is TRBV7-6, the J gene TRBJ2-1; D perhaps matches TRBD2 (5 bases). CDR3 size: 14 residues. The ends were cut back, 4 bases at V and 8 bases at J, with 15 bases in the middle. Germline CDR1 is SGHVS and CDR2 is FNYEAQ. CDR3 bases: TGTGCCAGCAGCTCCGAGGGCCTTAGACATGAGCAGTTCTTC. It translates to CASSSEGLRHEQFF. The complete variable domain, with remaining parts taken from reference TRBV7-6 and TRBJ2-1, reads GAGVSQSPRYKVTKRGQDVALRCDPISGHVSLYWYRQALGQGPEFLTYFNYEAQQDKSGLPNDRFSAERPEGSISTLTIQRTEQRDSAMYRCASSSEGLRHEQFFGPGTRLTVL.

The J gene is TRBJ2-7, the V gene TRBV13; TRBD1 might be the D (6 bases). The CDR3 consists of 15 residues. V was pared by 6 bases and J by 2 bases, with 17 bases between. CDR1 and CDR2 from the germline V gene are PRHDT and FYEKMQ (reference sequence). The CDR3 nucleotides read TGTGCCAGCAGTTCCCCAGGGGAGCCCCCCTACGAGCAGTACTTC. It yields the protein CASSSPGEPPYEQYF.